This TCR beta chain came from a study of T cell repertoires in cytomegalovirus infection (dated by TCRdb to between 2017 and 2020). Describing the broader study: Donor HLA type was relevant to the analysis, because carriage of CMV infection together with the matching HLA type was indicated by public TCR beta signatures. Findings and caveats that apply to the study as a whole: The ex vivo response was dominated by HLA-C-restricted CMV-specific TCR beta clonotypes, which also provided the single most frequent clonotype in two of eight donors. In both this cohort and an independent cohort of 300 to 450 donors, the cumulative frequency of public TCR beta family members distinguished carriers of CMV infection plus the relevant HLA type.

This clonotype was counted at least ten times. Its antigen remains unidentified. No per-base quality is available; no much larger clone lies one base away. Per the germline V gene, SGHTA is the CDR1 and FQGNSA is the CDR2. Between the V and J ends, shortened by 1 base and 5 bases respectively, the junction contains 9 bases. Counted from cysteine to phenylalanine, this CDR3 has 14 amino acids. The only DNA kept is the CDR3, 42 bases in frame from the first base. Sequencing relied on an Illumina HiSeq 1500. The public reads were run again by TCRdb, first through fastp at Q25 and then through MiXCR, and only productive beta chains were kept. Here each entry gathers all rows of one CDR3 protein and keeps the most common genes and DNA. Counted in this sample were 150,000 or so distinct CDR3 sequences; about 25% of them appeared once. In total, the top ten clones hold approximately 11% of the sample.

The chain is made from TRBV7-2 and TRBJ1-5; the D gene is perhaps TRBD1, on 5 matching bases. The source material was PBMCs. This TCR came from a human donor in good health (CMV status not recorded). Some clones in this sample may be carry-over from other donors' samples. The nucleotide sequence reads TGTGCCAGCAGCTTAGGGGAGGGGTATCAGCCCCAGCATTTT. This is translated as CASSLGEGYQPQHF.